Listed below are T cell receptor beta chains from one sample, sequenced in a study of beta chain features in type 1 diabetes. TCRdb's copy holds only in-frame clones and misses some; the assay was immunoSEQ multiplex PCR. The table includes 130,000 to 150,000 clones, under 60% detected once. The sequenced material came from Tregs from blood. These receptors were taken from a man aged 18 to 29 in good health. CDR3s include the opening cysteine and the closing phenylalanine or tryptophan. D genes are given only for firm matches. Clone size appears in some rows only: once, few, many, or a class for an expanded clone.

TGTGCCAGCAGCGTTTTAGCGGGGGGGCAAGGGCATGAGCAGTTCTTC	CASSVLAGGQGHEQFF	.	TRBJ2-1	TRBV9	TRBD2
TGCGCCAGCAGCCTGGGACAGGCCAATCAGCCCCAGCATTTT	CASSLGQANQPQHF	.	TRBJ1-5	TRBV5-1	TRBD1
TGCGCCAGCAGCTTGGTGCGGGAGGACACAGATACGCAGTATTTT	CASSLVREDTDTQYF	.	TRBJ2-3	TRBV5-1	TRBD2
TGTGCCAGCAACTCACTAGCGGGAGGGGACAATGAGCAGTTCTTC	CASNSLAGGDNEQFF	.	TRBJ2-1	TRBV7-9	TRBD2
TGTGCCAGCAGTATGGACAGCTTGAACACTGAAGCTTTCTTT	CASSMDSLNTEAFF	.	TRBJ1-1	TRBV6-1	.
TGCAGCGTTAAACAGGGGTACACTGGTGAGCAGTTCTTC	CSVKQGYTGEQFF	.	TRBJ2-1	TRBV29-1	TRBD1
TGTGCCAGTAGTCTACAGGGACAGGGGTCCTACGAGCAGTACTTC	CASSLQGQGSYEQYF	few	TRBJ2-7	TRBV19	TRBD1
TGCAGCGTTGCAAGAGGGGGAATGAACACTGAAGCTTTCTTT	CSVARGGMNTEAFF	.	TRBJ1-1	TRBV29-1	.
TGCGCCAGCAGTCCCAGGACTAGCGGGAGGCTAGCGGACGATGAGCAGTTCTTC	CASSPRTSGRLADDEQFF	few	TRBJ2-1	TRBV23-1	TRBD2
TGTGCCAGTAGTATAAGACAGGGTTCTGGGGCCAACGTCCTGACTTTC	CASSIRQGSGANVLTF	few	TRBJ2-6	TRBV19	TRBD1
TGTGCCAGCTCACCCGACAGGGGTTTTGGAAACACCATATATTTT	CASSPDRGFGNTIYF	few	TRBJ1-3	TRBV18	TRBD1
TGTGCCAGCACGAACTTGGCAGATACGCAGTATTTT	CASTNLADTQYF	.	TRBJ2-3	TRBV27	.
TGTGCCAGCAGCCCACCGGGCAGGGGGCTGTGGACTGAAGCTTTCTTT	CASSPPGRGLWTEAFF	.	TRBJ1-1	TRBV7-9	TRBD1
TGTGCCAGCAGCCCAGGGGGTCGGGGCTACACCTTC	CASSPGGRGYTF	.	TRBJ1-2	TRBV11-2	TRBD1